A single sample gave rise to the 9 T cell receptor beta chains below, sequenced in a study of T cells in women clearing cervical HPV infection. Clones were sequenced by immunoSEQ multiplex PCR, and TCRdb holds only the in-frame ones, with some missing. This sample carries 25,000 to 35,000 clones, with around 9.2% going to the ten biggest clones. Sequenced material: blood buffy coat. Receptor source: a woman between 18 and 70 years old with a cervical HPV16 infection that either progressed to CIN3+ or cleared (not recorded which).

Concerning this clone: Sequencing ends 3 residues short of the CDR3 end; the germline J gene provides the rest. This sequence joins TRBV7-2 and TRBJ2-3, with D possibly being TRBD1 (6 bases). Trimming took off 6 bases at V and 4 bases at J, with 14 bases between the two ends. CDR3 size: 14 residues. Germline-derived CDR1 and CDR2 are SGHTA and FQGNSA. The sequenced CDR3 bases are TGTGCCAGCAGTCTACAGGGTGGAGCAGATACG. It encodes CASSLQGGADT. In full, the CDR3 is CASSLQGGADTQYF. The full variable domain, completed using reference TRBV7-2 and TRBJ2-3, is GAGVSQSPSNKVTEKGKDVELRCDPISGHTALYWYRQSLGQGLEFLIYFQGNSAPDKSGLPSDRFSAERTGGSVSTLTIQRTQQEDSAVYLCASSLQGGADTQYFGPGTRLTVL.

About this clone itself: Read sequence stops 3 residues before the CDR3 end, and the germline J gene provides the missing end. The chain employs TRBV30 and TRBJ2-3, with D perhaps matching TRBD2 (5 bases). Trimming shortened V by 3 bases and J by 0 bases, and 13 bases separated the two germline ends. CDR3 length: 15 amino acids. CDR1 is GTSNPN and CDR2 is SVGIG in the germline V gene (reference sequence). CDR3 DNA, as far as it was read: TGTGCCTGGAGCACTAGGGCAGCTAGCACAGATACG. Its translation: CAWSTRAASTDT. The full CDR3 is CAWSTRAASTDTQYF.

To note about this clone: From the germline J gene comes the end of the CDR3, since the read stops 3 residues before it. The chain has TRBV7-6 and TRBJ1-1, with 7 bases that match TRBD1. The CDR3 is made up of 13 amino acids. The V and J ends lost 1 base and 6 bases, in that order; junction bases with no gene match: 2. Germline V lookup: CDR1 SGHVS, CDR2 FNYEAQ. The CDR3 here is CASSLGGTAEAFF. The part of the CDR3 DNA that was read is TGTGCCAGCAGCTTAGGCGGGACAGCTGAA.

On this clone itself: An end of the junction differs from the germline gene, which may be a read error. CDR3 bases read: TGTGCCAGCAGCCTAGACCCGGGGTATGGC. Protein: CASSLDPGYG. In full, the CDR3 is CASSLDPGYGYTF. V usage is TRBV11-3 and J usage is TRBJ1-2; D gene unclear. The read ends 3 residues shy of where the CDR3 ends; the end is completed using the germline J gene. Germline V CDR1 and CDR2: SGHNT, YENEEA. The CDR3 runs 13 residues.

As concerns this clone: Coverage ceases 3 residues before the CDR3 finishes, and the germline J gene fills in the end. The V call is TRBV11-3, the J call TRBJ2-2; perhaps TRBD1 as D (6 bases). This CDR3 contains 15 residues. Germline CDR1 reads SGHNT; CDR2 reads YENEEA. The V end was cut by 5 bases, the J end by 4 bases, with 14 bases between. This chain's CDR3 is CASSPTGTTTGELFF. CDR3 bases read: TGTGCCAGCAGCCCGACCGGGACAACCACCGGGGAG.

Regarding this clone: Read data end 3 residues before the CDR3 end; the end is taken from the germline J gene. This rearrangement joins TRBV29-1 to TRBJ1-2; D ambiguous. Germline V CDR1 and CDR2: SQVTM, ANQGSEA. The CDR3 extends over 13 amino acids. CDR3 DNA (partial): TGCAGCGCCGACCAGAGAGGCACAGATACC. The encoded protein is CSADQRGTDT. The full-length CDR3 reads as CSADQRGTDTYTF.

As concerns this clone: The read finishes 3 residues shy of the CDR3 end, and the germline J gene is used to complete it. The rearrangement links TRBV30 to TRBJ2-4; the match to TRBD1 covers 8 bases. The junction had 5 bases not matched to a gene; V was cut back by 4 bases and J by 6 bases. Germline V lookup: CDR1 GTSNPN, CDR2 SVGIG (reference sequence). The CDR3 totals 13 residues. The CDR3 DNA, read in part, is TGTGCCTGGAACGGACAGGGTGGAAACATT. Translated: CAWNGQGGNI. The CDR3, in full, reads CAWNGQGGNIQYF.

A remark on this clone: The CDR3 end lies 3 residues beyond the end of the read and is filled in from the germline J gene. The V gene is TRBV5-4, the J gene TRBJ1-1; 7 bases map to TRBD1. Per the germline V gene, CDR1 is SGHNT and CDR2 is YYREEE (reference sequence). V shed 3 bases and J 1 base; nucleotides not matched to a gene: 6. This CDR3 is built from 15 residues. The CDR3 reads CASSYPTGKNTEAFF. The CDR3 DNA, read in part, is TGTGCCAGCAGCTACCCGACAGGGAAGAACACTGAA.

Worth noting for this clone: The read terminates 3 residues ahead of where the CDR3 ends, so the germline J gene completes it. This sequence joins TRBV19 and TRBJ2-1; 8 nucleotides align to TRBD1. The germline CDR1 and CDR2 sequences are LNHDA and SQIVND (reference sequence). With V trimmed by 7 bases and J by 9 bases, 11 bases remained unmatched. The CDR3 sequence is 14 residues long. The chain's CDR3 is CASKKEGQVFEQFF. The CDR3 bases that were read are TGTGCCAGTAAAAAGGAGGGACAGGTTTTTGAG.